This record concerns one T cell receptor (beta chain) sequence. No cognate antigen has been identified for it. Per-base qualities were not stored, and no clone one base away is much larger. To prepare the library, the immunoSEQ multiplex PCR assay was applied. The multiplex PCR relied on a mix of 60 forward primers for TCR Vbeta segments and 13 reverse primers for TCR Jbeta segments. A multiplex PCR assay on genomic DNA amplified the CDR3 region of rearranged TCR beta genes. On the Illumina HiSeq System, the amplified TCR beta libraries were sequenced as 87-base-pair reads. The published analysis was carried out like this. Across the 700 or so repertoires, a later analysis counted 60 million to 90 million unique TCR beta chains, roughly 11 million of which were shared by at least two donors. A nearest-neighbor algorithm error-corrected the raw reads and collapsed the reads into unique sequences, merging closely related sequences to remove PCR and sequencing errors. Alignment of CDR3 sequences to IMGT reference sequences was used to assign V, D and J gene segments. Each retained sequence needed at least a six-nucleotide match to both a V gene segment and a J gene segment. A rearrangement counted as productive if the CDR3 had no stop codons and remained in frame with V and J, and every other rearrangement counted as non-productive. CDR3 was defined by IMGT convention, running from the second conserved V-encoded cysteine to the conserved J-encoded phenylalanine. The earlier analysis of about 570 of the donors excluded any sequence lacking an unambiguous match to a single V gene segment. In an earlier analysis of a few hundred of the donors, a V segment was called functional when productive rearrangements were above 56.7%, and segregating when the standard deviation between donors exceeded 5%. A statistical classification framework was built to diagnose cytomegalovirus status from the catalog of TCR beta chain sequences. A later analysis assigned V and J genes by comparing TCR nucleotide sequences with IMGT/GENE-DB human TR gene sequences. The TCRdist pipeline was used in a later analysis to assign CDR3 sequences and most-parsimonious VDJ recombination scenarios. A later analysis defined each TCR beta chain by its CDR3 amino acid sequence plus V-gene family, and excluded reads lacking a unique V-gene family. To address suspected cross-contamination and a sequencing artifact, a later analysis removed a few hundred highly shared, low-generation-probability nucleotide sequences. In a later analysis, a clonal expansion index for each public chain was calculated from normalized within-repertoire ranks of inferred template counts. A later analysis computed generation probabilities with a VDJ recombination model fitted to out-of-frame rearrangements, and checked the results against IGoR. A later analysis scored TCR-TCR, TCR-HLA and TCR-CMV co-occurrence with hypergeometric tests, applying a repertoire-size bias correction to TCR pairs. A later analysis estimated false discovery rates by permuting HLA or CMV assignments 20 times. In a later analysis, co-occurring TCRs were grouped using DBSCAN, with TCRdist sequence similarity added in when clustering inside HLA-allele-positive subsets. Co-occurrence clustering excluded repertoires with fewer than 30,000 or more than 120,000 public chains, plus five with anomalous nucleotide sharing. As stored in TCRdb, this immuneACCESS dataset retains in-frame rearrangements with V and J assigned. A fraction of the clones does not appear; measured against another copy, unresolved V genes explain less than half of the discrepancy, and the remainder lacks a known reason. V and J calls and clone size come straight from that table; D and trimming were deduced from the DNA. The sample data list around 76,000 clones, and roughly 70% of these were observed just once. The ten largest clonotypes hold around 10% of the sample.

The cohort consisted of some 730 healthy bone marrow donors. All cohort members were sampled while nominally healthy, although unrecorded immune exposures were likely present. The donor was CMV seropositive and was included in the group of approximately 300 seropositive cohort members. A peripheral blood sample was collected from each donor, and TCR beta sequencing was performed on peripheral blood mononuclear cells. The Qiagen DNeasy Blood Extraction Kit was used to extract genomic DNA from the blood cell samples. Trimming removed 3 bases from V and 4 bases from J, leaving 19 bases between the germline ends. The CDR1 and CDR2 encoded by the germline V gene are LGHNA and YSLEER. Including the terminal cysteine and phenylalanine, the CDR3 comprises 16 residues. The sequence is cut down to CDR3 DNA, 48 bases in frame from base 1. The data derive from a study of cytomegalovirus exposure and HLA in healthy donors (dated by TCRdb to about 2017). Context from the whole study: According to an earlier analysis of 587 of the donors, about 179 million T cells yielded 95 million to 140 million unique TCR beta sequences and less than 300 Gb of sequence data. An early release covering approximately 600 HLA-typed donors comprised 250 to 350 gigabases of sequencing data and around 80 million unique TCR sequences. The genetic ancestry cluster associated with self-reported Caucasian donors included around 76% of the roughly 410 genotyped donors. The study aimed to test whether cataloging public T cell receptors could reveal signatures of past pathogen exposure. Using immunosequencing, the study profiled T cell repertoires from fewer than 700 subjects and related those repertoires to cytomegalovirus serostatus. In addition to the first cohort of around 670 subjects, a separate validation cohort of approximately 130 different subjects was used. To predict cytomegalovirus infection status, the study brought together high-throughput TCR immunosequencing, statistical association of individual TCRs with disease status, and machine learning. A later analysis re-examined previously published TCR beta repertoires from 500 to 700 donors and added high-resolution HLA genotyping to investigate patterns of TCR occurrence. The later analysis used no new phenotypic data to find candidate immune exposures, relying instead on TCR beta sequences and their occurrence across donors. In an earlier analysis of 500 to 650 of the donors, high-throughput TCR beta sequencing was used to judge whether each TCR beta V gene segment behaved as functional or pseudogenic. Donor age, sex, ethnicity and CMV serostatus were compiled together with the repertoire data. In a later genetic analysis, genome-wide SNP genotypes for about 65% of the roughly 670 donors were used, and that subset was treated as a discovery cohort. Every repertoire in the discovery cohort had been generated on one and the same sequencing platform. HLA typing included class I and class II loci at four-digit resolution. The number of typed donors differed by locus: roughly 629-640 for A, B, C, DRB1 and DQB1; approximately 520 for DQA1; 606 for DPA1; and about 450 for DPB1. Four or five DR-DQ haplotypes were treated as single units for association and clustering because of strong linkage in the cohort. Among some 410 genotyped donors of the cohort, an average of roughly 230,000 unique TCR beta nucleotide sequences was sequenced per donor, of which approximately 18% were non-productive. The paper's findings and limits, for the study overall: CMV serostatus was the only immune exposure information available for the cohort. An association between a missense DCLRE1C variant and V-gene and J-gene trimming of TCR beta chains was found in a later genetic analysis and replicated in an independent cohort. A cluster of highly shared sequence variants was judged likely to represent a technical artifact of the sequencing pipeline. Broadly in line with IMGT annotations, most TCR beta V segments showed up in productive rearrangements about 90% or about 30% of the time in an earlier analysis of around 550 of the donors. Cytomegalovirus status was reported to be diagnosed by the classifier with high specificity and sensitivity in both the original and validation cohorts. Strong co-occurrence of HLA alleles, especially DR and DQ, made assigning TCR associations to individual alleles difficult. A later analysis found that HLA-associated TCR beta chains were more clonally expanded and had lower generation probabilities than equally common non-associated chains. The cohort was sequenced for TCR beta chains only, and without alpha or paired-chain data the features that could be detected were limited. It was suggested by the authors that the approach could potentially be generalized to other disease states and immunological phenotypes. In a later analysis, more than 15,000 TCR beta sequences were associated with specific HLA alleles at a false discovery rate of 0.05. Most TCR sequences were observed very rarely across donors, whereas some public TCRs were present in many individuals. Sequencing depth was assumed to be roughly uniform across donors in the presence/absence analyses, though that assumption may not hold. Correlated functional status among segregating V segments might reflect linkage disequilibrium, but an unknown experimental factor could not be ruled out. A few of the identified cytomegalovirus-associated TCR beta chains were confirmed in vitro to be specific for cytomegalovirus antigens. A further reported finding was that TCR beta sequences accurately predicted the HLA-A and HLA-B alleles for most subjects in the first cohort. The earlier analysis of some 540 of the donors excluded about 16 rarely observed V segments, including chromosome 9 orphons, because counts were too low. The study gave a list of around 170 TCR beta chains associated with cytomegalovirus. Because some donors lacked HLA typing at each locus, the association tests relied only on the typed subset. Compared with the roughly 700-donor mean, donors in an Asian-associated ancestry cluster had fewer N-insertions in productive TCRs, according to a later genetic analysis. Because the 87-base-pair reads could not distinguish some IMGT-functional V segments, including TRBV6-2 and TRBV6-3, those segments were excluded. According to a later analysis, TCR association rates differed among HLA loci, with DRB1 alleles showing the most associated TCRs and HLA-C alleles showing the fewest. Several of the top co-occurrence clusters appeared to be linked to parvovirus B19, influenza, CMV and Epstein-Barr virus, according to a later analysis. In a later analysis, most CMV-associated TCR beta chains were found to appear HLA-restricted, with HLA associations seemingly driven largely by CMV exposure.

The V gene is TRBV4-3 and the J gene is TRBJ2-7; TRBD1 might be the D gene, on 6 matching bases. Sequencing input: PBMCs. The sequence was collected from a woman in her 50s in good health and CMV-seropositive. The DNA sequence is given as TGCGCCAGCAGCCAGGAGCCTACGAAGCAGGGGTACGAGCAGTACTTC. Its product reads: CASSQEPTKQGYEQYF.